This paragraph covers one T cell receptor (beta chain) sequence. V was pared by 6 bases and J by 3 bases, with 16 bases between. The CDR3 contains 14 residues. In germline, CDR1 is SGHKS, CDR2 YYEKEE (reference sequence). The data stem from a study of blood T cell repertoires in COVID-19. The overall study: The United States, Italy and Spain were the sources of the acute and convalescent COVID-19 samples.

As handled by the study authors: Estimates of nucleated cell counts were drawn from the amplification of reference gene primers. The table came from immunoSEQ multiplex PCR; TCRdb's copy has only in-frame clones and leaves some out. Clone size and V and J calls were adopted from that table, with D and trimming inferred from the DNA. The sample carries roughly 65,000 clones, 75% to 90% recorded once. Sequenced sample: peripheral blood. The chain links TRBV5-5 to TRBJ2-7, with D unclear. The clonotype comes from a woman aged 80 or over with active or convalescent COVID-19. The CDR3 DNA follows: TGTGCCAGCAACCCTCTCAGGTTTAACTACGAGCAGTACTTC. It encodes CASNPLRFNYEQYF.